This TCR beta chain was sequenced during a study of long-term antiretroviral therapy in people with HIV. Study-wide results and caveats: In samples taken after ART, diversity increased but remained below transplant donor control levels. The study collected no data on ART adherence, viral resistance or therapy changes. It was observed that HIV repertoires exhibited narrower CDR3 length ranges than controls.

This clone showed up just a few times. Its matching antigen is unknown. The CDR3 covers 14 residues. The germline gives CDR1 GTSNPN, CDR2 SVGIG (reference sequence). V was clipped by 5 bases and J by 6 bases; unmatched bases: 8. immunoSEQ v3.0 was run at survey level. TCRdb keeps only in-frame clones here, not all; method: immunoSEQ multiplex PCR. The sample yields some 19,000 clones, 79% seen once. The sample was unsorted PBMCs, taken 4.1 years after starting antiretroviral therapy. The V gene is TRBV30, the J gene TRBJ2-2; 8 nucleotides agree with TRBD1. The sequence derives from a woman in her thirties or forties with HIV. DNA for the CDR3: TGTGCCTGGTTGTCCGGGACAGGTGCCGGGGAGCTGTTTTTT. As protein: CAWLSGTGAGELFF. The full variable domain, rest sourced from reference TRBV30 and TRBJ2-2, is SQTIHQWPATLVQPVGSPLSLECTVEGTSNPNLYWYRQAAGRGLQLLFYSVGIGQISSEVPQNLSASRPQDRQFILSSKKLLLSDSGFYLCAWLSGTGAGELFFGEGSRLTVL.